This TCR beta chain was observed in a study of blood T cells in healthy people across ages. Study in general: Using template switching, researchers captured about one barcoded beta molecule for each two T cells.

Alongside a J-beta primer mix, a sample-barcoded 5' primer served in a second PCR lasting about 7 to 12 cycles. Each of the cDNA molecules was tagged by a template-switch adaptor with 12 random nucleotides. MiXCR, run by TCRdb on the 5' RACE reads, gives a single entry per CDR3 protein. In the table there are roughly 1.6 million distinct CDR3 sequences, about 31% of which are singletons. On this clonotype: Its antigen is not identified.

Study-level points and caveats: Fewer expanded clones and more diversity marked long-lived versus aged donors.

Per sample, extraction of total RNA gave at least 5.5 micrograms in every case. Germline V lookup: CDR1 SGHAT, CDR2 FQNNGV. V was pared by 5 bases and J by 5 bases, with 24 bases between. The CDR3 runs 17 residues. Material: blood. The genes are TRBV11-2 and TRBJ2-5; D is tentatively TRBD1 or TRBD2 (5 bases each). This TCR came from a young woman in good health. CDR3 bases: TGTGCCAGCAGCCTCTTTCCGGGGCAGCCGCAAGCTGAGACCCAGTACTTC. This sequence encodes CASSLFPGQPQAETQYF. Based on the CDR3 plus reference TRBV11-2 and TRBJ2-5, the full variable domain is EAGVAQSPRYKIIEKRQSVAFWCNPISGHATLYWYQQILGQGPKLLIQFQNNGVVDDSQLPKDRFSAERLKGVDSTLKIQPAKLEDSAVYLCASSLFPGQPQAETQYFGPGTRLLVL.